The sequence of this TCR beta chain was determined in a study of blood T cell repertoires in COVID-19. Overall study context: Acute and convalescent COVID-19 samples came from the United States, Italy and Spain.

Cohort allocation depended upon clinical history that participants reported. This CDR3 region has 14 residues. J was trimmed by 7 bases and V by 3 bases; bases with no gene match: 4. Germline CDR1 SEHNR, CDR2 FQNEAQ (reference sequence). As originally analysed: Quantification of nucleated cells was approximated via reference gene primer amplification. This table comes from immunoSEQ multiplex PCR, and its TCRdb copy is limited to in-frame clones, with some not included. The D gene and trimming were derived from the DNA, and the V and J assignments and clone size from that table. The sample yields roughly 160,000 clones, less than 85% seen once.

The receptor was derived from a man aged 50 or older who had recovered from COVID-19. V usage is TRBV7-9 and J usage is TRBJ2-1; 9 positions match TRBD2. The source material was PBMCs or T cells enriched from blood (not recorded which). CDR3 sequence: CASSLLLAGNEQFF. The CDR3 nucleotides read TGTGCCAGCAGCTTGCTGCTAGCGGGAAATGAGCAGTTCTTC. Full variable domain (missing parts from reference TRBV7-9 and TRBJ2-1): DTGVSQNPRHKITKRGQNVTFRCDPISEHNRLYWYRQTLGQGPEFLTYFQNEAQLEKSRLLSDRFSAERPKGSFSTLEIQRTEQGDSAMYLCASSLLLAGNEQFFGPGTRLTVL.